This TCR beta chain emerged from a study of T cell changes during pregnancy in multiple sclerosis. Here immunoSEQ multiplex PCR was the method, and the copy in TCRdb shows in-frame clones only, minus some. This sample has fewer than 45,000 clones, with roughly 91% found just once. Germline V lookup: CDR1 LGHNA, CDR2 YSLEER. The CDR3 has 14 residues. V lost 4 bases to trimming and J lost 6 bases; unmatched junction nucleotides: 6. The material sequenced was CD8+ T cells from peripheral blood mononuclear cells, taken after pregnancy. The chain uses TRBV4-3 and TRBJ1-1, with 9 bases fitting TRBD1. The TCR comes from a female donor in good health, enrolled as a control in a pregnancy study. DNA of the CDR3: TGCGCCAGCAGCCCTGGACAGGGGATGGCTGAAGCTTTCTTT. Translation gives CASSPGQGMAEAFF.